This T cell receptor beta chain emerged from a study of cytomegalovirus exposure and HLA in healthy donors. In the case of this clone: Its antigen is not known.

The trim removed 5 bases at V and 2 bases at J, leaving 12 bases unmatched. Germline CDR1 and CDR2: SGHTA and FQGNSA. The CDR3 consists of 18 residues. Primers for the PCR totalled 60 Vbeta and 13 Jbeta. This table comes from immunoSEQ multiplex PCR, and its TCRdb copy is limited to in-frame clones, with some not included. The sample contains some 140,000 clones, approximately 79% of which appear only once. Study-wide points: The classifier, whose performance was assessed in both the original and validation cohorts, reportedly diagnosed cytomegalovirus status with high specificity and sensitivity. It emerged from a later analysis that several of the most significant clusters appeared to be linked to common viral pathogens. Later work found that TCR association rates differed between HLA loci; DRB1 had the most and HLA-C the fewest.

This sequence originates from a man younger than 35 in good health and CMV-seronegative. V and J are TRBV7-2 and TRBJ2-3; 11 nucleotides line up with TRBD2. The material sequenced was PBMCs. CDR3 region: CASSLLVLAGVPTDTQYF. The CDR3 nucleotides read TGTGCCAGCAGCCTACTCGTACTAGCGGGGGTACCCACAGATACGCAGTATTTT. The entire variable domain, with the rest obtained from reference TRBV7-2 and TRBJ2-3, is as follows: GAGVSQSPSNKVTEKGKDVELRCDPISGHTALYWYRQSLGQGLEFLIYFQGNSAPDKSGLPSDRFSAERTGGSVSTLTIQRTQQEDSAVYLCASSLLVLAGVPTDTQYFGPGTRLTVL.